This record covers a single T cell receptor (beta chain). The antigen remains undetermined. The sample comes from a study of cytomegalovirus exposure and HLA in healthy donors. The CDR3 covers 15 residues. Germline V gives CDR1 LNHDA, CDR2 SQIVND (reference sequence). V dropped 5 bases and J dropped 0 bases, with 13 bases sitting between them. PCR used 60 Vbeta primers and 13 Jbeta primers. Profiling relied on immunoSEQ multiplex PCR, and the TCRdb table lists in-frame clones only, not all of them. The data hold roughly 170,000 clones, with more than 70% observed a single time. Study-level points and caveats: TCR beta sequences reportedly predicted most subjects' HLA-A and HLA-B alleles accurately. Donors belonging to an Asian-associated ancestry cluster reportedly showed fewer N-insertions in productive TCRs than the roughly 670-donor mean, according to what a later analysis found. Near-uniform donor sequencing depth was presumed by presence/absence analyses. There were some public TCRs occurring in many donors, but most TCR sequences were rare.

This sequence joins TRBV19 and TRBJ1-1; TRBD1 might be the D (5 bases). The sample was PBMCs. This receptor was taken from a girl between 10 and 17 years old in good health and CMV-seronegative. The CDR3 nucleotides read TGTGCCAGTAGTTTACTACAGGCCATGAACACTGAAGCTTTCTTT. It translates to CASSLLQAMNTEAFF. The full variable domain, completed using reference TRBV19 and TRBJ1-1, is DGGITQSPKYLFRKEGQNVTLSCEQNLNHDAMYWYRQDPGQGLRLIYYSQIVNDFQKGDIAEGYSVSREKKESFPLTVTSAQKNPTAFYLCASSLLQAMNTEAFFGQGTRLTVV.